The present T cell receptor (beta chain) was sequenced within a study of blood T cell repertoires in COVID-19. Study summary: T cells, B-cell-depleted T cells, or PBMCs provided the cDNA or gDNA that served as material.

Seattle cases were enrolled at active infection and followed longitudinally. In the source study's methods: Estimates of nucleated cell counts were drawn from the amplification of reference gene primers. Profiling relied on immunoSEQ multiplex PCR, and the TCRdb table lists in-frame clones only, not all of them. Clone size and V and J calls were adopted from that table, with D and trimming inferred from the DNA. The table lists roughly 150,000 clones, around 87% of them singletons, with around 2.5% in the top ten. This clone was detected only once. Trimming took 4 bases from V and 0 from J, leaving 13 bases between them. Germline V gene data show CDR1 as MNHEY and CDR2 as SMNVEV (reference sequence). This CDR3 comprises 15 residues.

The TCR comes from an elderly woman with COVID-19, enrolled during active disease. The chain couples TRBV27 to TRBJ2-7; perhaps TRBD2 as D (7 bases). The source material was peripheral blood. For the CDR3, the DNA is TGTGCCAGCAGTTGGGGGGGCTACCACTCCTACGAGCAGTACTTC. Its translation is CASSWGGYHSYEQYF.